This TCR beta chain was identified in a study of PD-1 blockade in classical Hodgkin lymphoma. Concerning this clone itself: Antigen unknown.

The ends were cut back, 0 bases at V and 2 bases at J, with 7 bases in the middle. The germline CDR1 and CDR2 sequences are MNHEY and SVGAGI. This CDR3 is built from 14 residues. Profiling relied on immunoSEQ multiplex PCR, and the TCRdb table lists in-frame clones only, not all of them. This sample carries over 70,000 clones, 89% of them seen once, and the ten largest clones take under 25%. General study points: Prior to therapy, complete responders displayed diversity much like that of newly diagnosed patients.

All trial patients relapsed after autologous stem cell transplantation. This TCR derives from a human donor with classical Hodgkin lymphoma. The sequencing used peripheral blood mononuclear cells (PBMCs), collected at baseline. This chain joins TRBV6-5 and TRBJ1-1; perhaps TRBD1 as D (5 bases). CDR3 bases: TGTGCCAGCAGTTACTCGACAGCTAACACTGAAGCTTTCTTT. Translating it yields CASSYSTANTEAFF.